This T cell receptor beta chain was sequenced for a study of blood T cells in healthy people across ages. Germline V gives CDR1 MNHEY, CDR2 SVGAGI. V lost 5 bases, J lost 1 base, and 3 bases stayed unmatched. This CDR3 spans 14 amino acids. A J-beta primer mix and a sample-barcoded 5' primer were used in a second PCR of roughly 7 to 12 cycles. Researchers report that a template-switch adaptor with 12 random nucleotides tagged each cDNA molecule. TCRdb reprocessed the 5' RACE reads via MiXCR and lists one record per CDR3 protein. The table includes roughly 1,500,000 distinct CDR3 sequences, 30% to 35% detected once. This clonotype was found a few times.

This TCR was recovered from a woman aged 30 to 39 in good health. The J gene is TRBJ1-1, the V gene TRBV6-5, with TRBD1 matching 8 bases. Material: blood. DNA of the CDR3: TGTGCCAGCAGTGACAGGGGCTGGAACACTGAAGCTTTCTTT. Amino acids: CASSDRGWNTEAFF.